This T cell receptor beta chain stems from a study of blood T cell repertoires in COVID-19 (dated by TCRdb to 2018 to 2020). For the wider study: Collaborator samples came from the United States, Italy and Spain and covered acute and convalescent phases of COVID-19. The material from the prospective study consisted of cDNA or gDNA derived from T cells, B-cell-depleted T cells, or PBMCs. Subjects who had been exposed to COVID-19, were actively infected with it, or had recovered from it provided the deeply sampled blood TCRbeta repertoires that made up the dataset. The repertoires were made available in a free public database intended to serve as a resource for research on the immune response to SARS-CoV-2. The samples were drawn from the first 160 participants of the ongoing ImmuneRACE study and from about 1,200 subjects provided by 6 global collaborators. The sample metadata nearly always contained a de-identified subject ID, COVID-19 status, age in years and sex. Where available, HLA class I and class II types were obtained from metadata supplied by the sample provider rather than from assay-based typing. Paper-wide results and their limitations: The quantity of clinical and demographic metadata differed by source and by participant and was supplied without curation.

The collaborating institutions used their own protocols to collect whole blood in K2EDTA tubes. Collaborator samples were shipped for TCRbeta analysis as frozen whole blood, isolated PBMCs, or DNA extracted from either sample type. The junction shows trimming of 0 bases on V and 0 bases on J, plus 6 bases between the germline ends. As encoded in the germline V gene, CDR1 is SGHRS while CDR2 is YFSETQ. The CDR3, from cysteine to phenylalanine, totals 15 residues. Of the read, only the CDR3 DNA is kept; its 45 bases are in frame from base 1. TCRbeta CDR3 regions were amplified from genomic DNA by means of the immunoSEQ Assay, a bias-controlled multiplex PCR. Per the original workflow: Within the assay, amplification of reference gene primers was used to estimate how many nucleated cells each sample contained. To quantify the absolute abundance of each unique TCRbeta CDR3 rearrangement, sequence reads were collapsed and filtered. For each sample, productive Simpson clonality was calculated as the square root of Simpson's diversity index over productive rearrangements. Sourced from immuneACCESS, this table was stored by TCRdb with only in-frame sequences that have V and J called. A share of the clones is absent; for the studies checked, an unresolved V gene accounts for under half, and the remainder has no known explanation. Clonal size and the V and J genes are those of that table, whereas D and trimming came from the DNA. For this sample there are 30,000 to 45,000 clones; more than 60% appear just once. Of the sample, 1.5% to 2% falls within the top ten clones.

To note about this clone: The antigen it binds to is not known. Nothing much larger sits one base from this clone, and base qualities are not available.

Recombination linked TRBV5-1 to TRBJ2-2; the D gene cannot be named for sure. The TCR sequence derives from a man in his fifties or sixties with active COVID-19. The sample consisted of peripheral blood. The nucleotide sequence is TGCGCCAGCAGCTTGGTACAAACGAACACCGGGGAGCTGTTTTTT. Translation gives CASSLVQTNTGELFF.